This T cell receptor (beta chain) was found in a study of blood T cell repertoires in COVID-19. The protocol was immunoSEQ multiplex PCR, while the TCRdb copy is restricted to in-frame clones and leaves out a portion. This table holds fewer than 250,000 clones, around 88% found once. Per the germline V gene, CDR1 is SGHRS and CDR2 is YFSETQ. Trimming stripped 3 bases from V and 8 bases from J, with 18 bases between. The CDR3 loop spans 15 amino acids. V is TRBV5-1 and J is TRBJ2-1; a possible D gene is TRBD2 (7 bases). Sequencing input: peripheral blood. The origin of this receptor is a woman aged 50 to 60 with acute or convalescent COVID-19. This CDR3 is CASSWGLRGGDEQFF. CDR3 coding DNA: TGCGCCAGCAGCTGGGGACTAAGGGGGGGCGATGAGCAGTTCTTC.